These 25 T cell receptor beta chains originate from one sample sequenced in a study of T cell repertoires in cytomegalovirus infection. Using its own MiXCR run on the reads, TCRdb lists one record per CDR3 protein. The table records 300,000 or so distinct CDR3 sequences, roughly 25% of them present only once. Antigens of these TCRs are unknown. The material was cultured PBMCs, obtained from culture after CMV antigen stimulation. Receptor source: a human donor in good health (CMV status not recorded). Some clones in this sample may be carry-over from other donors' samples.

This rearrangement joins TRBV12-5 to TRBJ2-2; D is undetermined. CDR1 and CDR2 (germline): LGHNT, FRNRAP. V was cut by 2 bases and J by 5 bases, with 6 bases left in between. The CDR3 has 13 residues. CDR3 sequence: CASGLRETGELFF. Written as DNA, the CDR3 is TGTGCTAGTGGTTTGAGAGAAACCGGGGAGCTGTTTTTT.

Note on this clonotype: A much larger clone lies a single base off, so this may be a read error. This rearrangement joins TRBV7-2 to TRBJ1-3; D is unresolved. The V and J ends lost 6 bases and 10 bases respectively, with 10 bases between them. Germline CDR1 is SGHTA and CDR2 is FQGNSA. This CDR3 contains 11 residues. The CDR3 bases are TGTGCCAGCAGATTAAAAAGGACCATATATTTT. The encoded protein is CASRLKRTIYF.

The chain joins TRBV6-6 to TRBJ1-2; tentatively, D is TRBD1 (5 bases). CDR3 length equals 14 residues. V was shortened by 6 bases and J by 0 bases, with 11 bases between the two germline ends. From germline, CDR1 is MNHNY and CDR2 SVGAGI (reference sequence). The CDR3, as DNA: TGTGCCAGCAGCCACGGGGGATCTAACTATGGCTACACCTTC. It translates to CASSHGGSNYGYTF.

This clonotype was counted a few times. The J gene is TRBJ1-2, the V gene TRBV6-1; D is undetermined. Trimming took off 5 bases at V and 5 bases at J, with 12 bases between the two ends. Germline CDR1 and CDR2: MNHNS and SASEGT. The CDR3 length is 13 residues. The CDR3 region has the DNA TGTGCCAGCAGTTCGTTCGGTCAATATGGCTACACCTTC. Translating gives CASSSFGQYGYTF.

This clonotype was picked up a small number of times. The chain recombines TRBV6-1 with TRBJ2-7; D ambiguous. The V gene's germline CDR1 is MNHNS and CDR2 SASEGT. V lost 3 bases and J 0 bases, leaving 24 bases between the germline ends. The CDR3 covers 19 residues. In DNA form, the CDR3 reads TGTGCCAGCAGTGATCGGGCCGAGAAATATGTTACGAGCTCCTACGAGCAGTACGTC. The encoded protein is CASSDRAEKYVTSSYEQYV.

V and J are TRBV12-3 or TRBV12-4 and TRBJ2-1; D possibly uses TRBD1 or TRBD2 (5 bases each). This CDR3 comprises 11 residues. V lost 5 bases and J lost 10, with 9 bases in between. For the CDR3, the DNA is TGTGCCAGCAGTAGGGACCGCGAGCAGTTCTTC. It translates to CASSRDREQFF.

A few counts support this clonotype. The V and J genes are TRBV20-1 and TRBJ2-3; D remains ambiguous. V lost 5 bases to trimming and J lost 6 bases, with 9 bases between them. This CDR3 is 11 amino acids long. Germline V gene data show CDR1 as DFQATT and CDR2 as SNEGSKA (reference sequence). This CDR3 reads CSAHMHDTQYF. CDR3 coding DNA: TGCAGTGCTCATATGCACGATACGCAGTATTTT.

This clonotype was counted ten times or more. The chain is built from TRBV5-4 and TRBJ2-2, with D possibly being TRBD1 (6 bases). V gave up 4 bases and J gave up 1 base, with 8 bases separating them. In germline, CDR1 is SGHNT, CDR2 YYREEE (reference sequence). This CDR3 is built from 14 residues. CDR3 sequence (DNA): TGTGCCAGCAGCAACAGGGAGAACACCGGGGAGCTGTTTTTT. It yields the protein CASSNRENTGELFF.

This clonotype was picked up many times. This rearrangement joins TRBV7-2 to TRBJ2-1; 14 bases line up with TRBD2. Germline-derived CDR1 and CDR2 are SGHTA and FQGNSA. V was clipped by 0 bases and J by 9 bases; unmatched bases: 10. This CDR3 is built from 18 residues. This CDR3 reads CASSLALGTSGRIGEQFF. DNA for the CDR3: TGTGCCAGCAGCTTAGCCCTCGGGACTAGCGGGAGAATAGGTGAGCAGTTCTTC. The whole variable domain, remainder taken from reference TRBV7-2 and TRBJ2-1, is GAGVSQSPSNKVTEKGKDVELRCDPISGHTALYWYRQSLGQGLEFLIYFQGNSAPDKSGLPSDRFSAERTGGSVSTLTIQRTQQEDSAVYLCASSLALGTSGRIGEQFFGPGTRLTVL.

This clonotype turned up a few times. The rearrangement joins TRBV19 to TRBJ2-1, with TRBD2 identical over 9 bases. With V trimmed by 5 bases and J by 10 bases, 12 bases remained unmatched. The CDR3 is 15 residues long. Germline CDR1 and CDR2: LNHDA and SQIVND (reference sequence). The CDR3 sequence is CASSAAGLAGREQFF. The CDR3 DNA reads as TGTGCCAGTAGTGCGGCGGGGCTAGCGGGAAGGGAGCAGTTCTTC. Full variable domain (rest looked up from reference TRBV19 and TRBJ2-1): DGGITQSPKYLFRKEGQNVTLSCEQNLNHDAMYWYRQDPGQGLRLIYYSQIVNDFQKGDIAEGYSVSREKKESFPLTVTSAQKNPTAFYLCASSAAGLAGREQFFGPGTRLTVL.

This clonotype has only a few counts. The chain has TRBV5-1 and TRBJ1-2; D is possibly TRBD1 (6 bases). The germline gives CDR1 SGHRS, CDR2 YFSETQ. Trimming took off 5 bases at V and 5 bases at J, with 19 bases between the two ends. This CDR3 has 15 amino acids. Here the CDR3 reads CASSDDGQPKYGYTF. The CDR3 bases are TGCGCCAGCAGTGATGATGGACAGCCCAAATATGGCTACACCTTC. The complete variable domain, with remaining parts taken from reference TRBV5-1 and TRBJ1-2, reads KAGVTQTPRYLIKTRGQQVTLSCSPISGHRSVSWYQQTPGQGLQFLFEYFSETQRNKGNFPGRFSGRQFSNSRSEMNVSTLELGDSALYLCASSDDGQPKYGYTFGSGTRLTVV.

This clonotype was seen more than once but under ten times. V usage is TRBV7-3 and J usage is TRBJ2-1, with 9 bases matching TRBD2. Germline V CDR1 and CDR2: SGHTA, FQGTGA. The CDR3 spans 15 residues. With 3 bases clipped from V and 8 bases from J, the junction kept 8 bases outside the gene matches. The CDR3 coding sequence is TGTGCCAGCAGCTTTGCGGGAGGGCCTGGTGATGAGCAGTTCTTC. This translates into CASSFAGGPGDEQFF.

This chain links TRBV28 with TRBJ2-1; the match to TRBD1 covers 7 bases. With V trimmed by 4 bases and J by 1 base, 7 bases remained unmatched. Germline V gives CDR1 MDHEN, CDR2 SYDVKM. CDR3 length: 16 amino acids. The CDR3 nucleotides are TGTGCCAGCAGTTCTAGAGGGACAGAGTCCTACAATGAGCAGTTCTTC. The encoded protein is CASSSRGTESYNEQFF.

The V gene is TRBV19, the J gene TRBJ2-7; 7 bases match TRBD2. J was trimmed by 3 bases and V by 5 bases; bases with no gene match: 4. In germline, CDR1 is LNHDA, CDR2 SQIVND (reference sequence). This CDR3 contains 13 residues. CDR3 DNA: TGTGCCAGTAGTCTAGCGGTTAACTACGAGCAGTACTTC. Its translation is CASSLAVNYEQYF.

This clonotype is a singleton in its sample. The chain is built from TRBV28 and TRBJ2-7, with D possibly being TRBD2 (6 bases). Germline V lookup: CDR1 MDHEN, CDR2 SYDVKM. This CDR3 has 14 amino acids. V was trimmed by 4 bases and J by 2 bases, leaving 12 bases between them. The CDR3 nucleotides are TGTGCCAGCAGTTCCGGGGGATCCCCCTACGAGCAGTACTTC. Protein: CASSSGGSPYEQYF. The entire variable domain, with the rest obtained from reference TRBV28 and TRBJ2-7, is as follows: DVKVTQSSRYLVKRTGEKVFLECVQDMDHENMFWYRQDPGLGLRLIYFSYDVKMKEKGDIPEGYSVSREKKERFSLILESASTNQTSMYLCASSSGGSPYEQYFGPGTRLTVT.

This clonotype occurred a few times. The genes are TRBV7-2 and TRBJ2-3, with TRBD2 identical over 7 bases. Germline lookup yields CDR1 SGHTA and CDR2 FQGNSA. V trimming: 1 base; J trimming: 2 bases; junction bases outside the gene matches: 3. CDR3 size: 15 residues. The CDR3, as DNA: TGTGCCAGCAGCTTAGGAGGGAGGGACACAGATACGCAGTATTTT. Encoded protein: CASSLGGRDTDTQYF.

The rearrangement uses TRBV2 and TRBJ2-3; possible D gene TRBD2, 6 bases. The germline V gene has CDR1 SNHLY and CDR2 FYNNEI. V lost 3 bases and J 0 bases, leaving 7 bases between the germline ends. The CDR3 totals 14 residues. In DNA, the CDR3 is TGTGCCAGCAGTGACGGGAGAAGCACAGATACGCAGTATTTT. Its protein product is CASSDGRSTDTQYF.

The CDR3 DNA reads as TGTGCCAGCAGCTCGGGACACTCTTTGTACAATGAGCAGTTCTTC. It codes for CASSSGHSLYNEQFF. The chain combines TRBV5-4 with TRBJ2-1; perhaps TRBD1 as D (6 bases). Trimming removed 3 bases from V and 4 bases from J, with 14 bases in between. Germline CDR1 SGHNT, CDR2 YYREEE (reference sequence). CDR3 length: 15 amino acids.

Many counts were recorded for this clonotype. The chain uses TRBV7-2 and TRBJ2-5; 9 nucleotides match TRBD1. The CDR3 is 14 residues long. CDR1 and CDR2 (germline): SGHTA, FQGNSA. The junction had 4 bases not matched to a gene; V was cut back by 3 bases and J by 5 bases. CDR3 DNA sequence: TGTGCCAGCAGCTTTGGACAGGGGCGGGAGACCCAGTACTTC. Amino acids: CASSFGQGRETQYF.

This chain connects TRBV24-1 to TRBJ1-2; D gene uncertain. The CDR3 runs to 12 residues. Germline assignment: CDR1 KGHDR and CDR2 SFDVKD. V lost 7 bases and J 2 bases, leaving 7 bases between the germline ends. The CDR3 reads CATRDVNYGYTF. The CDR3 bases are TGTGCCACCAGGGACGTGAACTATGGCTACACCTTC.

The chain uses TRBV4-2 and TRBJ1-1; D may be TRBD1 (5 bases). Trimming stripped 2 bases from V and 1 base from J, with 8 bases between. This CDR3 comprises 14 residues. Germline V gives CDR1 LGHNA, CDR2 YNFKEQ. The chain's CDR3 is CASSQLTGNTEAFF. Written as DNA, the CDR3 is TGTGCCAGCAGCCAATTAACAGGGAACACTGAAGCTTTCTTT.

This clonotype was seen repeatedly, ten times or more. The chain couples TRBV7-2 to TRBJ2-5; 12 bases are shared with TRBD2. Germline-derived CDR1 and CDR2 are SGHTA and FQGNSA. CDR3 length: 15 amino acids. Unmatched junction bases numbered 6, after V lost 6 bases and J lost 4 bases. The CDR3 nucleotides are TGTGCCAGCAGACCTCCGGGACTAGCGGGAGAGACCCAGTACTTC. Translated, it gives CASRPPGLAGETQYF.

This clonotype came up a few times. This rearrangement joins TRBV10-3 to TRBJ2-5; unclear D gene. This CDR3 region has 13 residues. Per germline, CDR1 ENHRY and CDR2 SYGVKD. V dropped 5 bases and J dropped 4 bases, with 11 bases sitting between them. The CDR3 nucleotides are TGTGCCATCAGTCTGACCGAAGCAGAGACCCAGTACTTC. Protein sequence: CAISLTEAETQYF.

Ten or more counts support this clonotype. The rearrangement joins TRBV7-6 to TRBJ2-3, with D perhaps TRBD2 (5 bases). This CDR3 has 18 amino acids. V shed 5 bases and J shed 5 bases, with 26 bases lying between them. The germline gives CDR1 SGHVS, CDR2 FNYEAQ. CDR3 nucleotides: TGTGCCAGCAGCCCTACCCCAGAGGGCGGGCGCCGCGGAGATACGCAGTATTTT. This sequence encodes CASSPTPEGGRRGDTQYF.

The V and J genes are TRBV7-9 and TRBJ2-1; D call uncertain. From germline, CDR1 is SEHNR and CDR2 FQNEAQ (reference sequence). The CDR3 has 12 residues. The V gene lost 6 bases and the J gene lost 9 bases, with 12 bases spanning the gap. CDR3 residues: CASRAIVIEQFF. CDR3 nucleotides: TGTGCCAGCAGGGCCATCGTTATTGAGCAGTTCTTC.